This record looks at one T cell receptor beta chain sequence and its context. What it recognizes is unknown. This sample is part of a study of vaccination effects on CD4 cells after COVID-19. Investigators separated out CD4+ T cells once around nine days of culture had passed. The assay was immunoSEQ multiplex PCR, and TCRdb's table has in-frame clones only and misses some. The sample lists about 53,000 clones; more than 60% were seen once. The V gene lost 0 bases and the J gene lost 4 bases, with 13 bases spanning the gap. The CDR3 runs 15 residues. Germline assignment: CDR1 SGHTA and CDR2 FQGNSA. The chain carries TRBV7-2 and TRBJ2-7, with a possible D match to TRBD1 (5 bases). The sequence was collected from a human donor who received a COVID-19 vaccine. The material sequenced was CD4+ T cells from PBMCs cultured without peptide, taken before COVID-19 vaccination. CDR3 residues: CASSLAPQRGYEQYV. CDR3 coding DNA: TGTGCCAGCAGCTTAGCCCCCCAAAGGGGTTACGAGCAGTACGTC.